This record looks at one TCR beta chain sequence and its context. Its antigen is currently unknown. Random hexamers were used to reverse transcribe an amount of about 0.45 to 1 ug RNA. Using its own MiXCR run on the immunoSEQ multiplex PCR reads, TCRdb lists one record per CDR3 protein. The sample yields under 200,000 distinct CDR3 sequences, roughly 94% seen once. The data originate from a study of CD8 T cells in Susac syndrome. Broader study findings: The CD4+ T cell repertoire of patients with Susac syndrome showed no detectable clonal expansion.

This CDR3 has 14 amino acids. V was pared by 5 bases and J by 7 bases, with 14 bases between. Sequenced: CD4+ T cells from PBMCs. The genes are TRBV12-3 or TRBV12-4 and TRBJ1-4, with D unresolved. The clonotype was recovered from a human donor with Susac syndrome. The DNA of the CDR3 is TGTGCCAGCAGTCACACCGATAATAGTGAAAAACTGTTTTTT. Translating it yields CASSHTDNSEKLFF.